The 3 T cell receptor beta chains presented below share a single source sample, sequenced in a study of response to subunit inactivated influenza vaccine. Each CDR3 protein is one row after TCRdb ran MiXCR on the RT-PCR reads. The sample includes 500,000 to 600,000 distinct CDR3 sequences, over 9.5% of them seen just once. This material consisted of PBMCs from blood, taken on the day of vaccination. These receptor sequences come from a man in his fifties who received an inactivated influenza vaccine.

The chain employs TRBV12-3 or TRBV12-4 and TRBJ2-7; 11 bases match TRBD1. The ends lost 5 bases at V and 2 bases at J; junction bases unmatched: 5. This CDR3 region has 15 residues. The DNA of the CDR3 is TGTGCCAGCAGTACCAGGACAGGGGGCGCCTACGAGCAGTACTTC. Its protein product is CASSTRTGGAYEQYF.

This CDR3 reads CSARDINSNQPQHF. CDR3 DNA: TGCAGTGCCAGGGACATTAATAGCAATCAGCCCCAGCATTTT. The chain is built from TRBV20-1 and TRBJ1-5, with D possibly TRBD1 on 6 matching bases. This CDR3 has 14 residues. Trimming pared 6 bases from V and 0 bases from J, leaving 12 bases between. Germline assignment: CDR1 DFQATT and CDR2 SNEGSKA (reference sequence).

In this sample, this clonotype turned up a few times. J is TRBJ1-6 and V is TRBV4-1; possible D gene TRBD1, 5 bases. The CDR3 is 17 residues long. Per the germline V gene, CDR1 is MGHRA and CDR2 is YSYEKL. Trimming took off 4 bases at V and 6 bases at J, with 19 bases between the two ends. DNA of the CDR3: TGCGCCAGCAGCCGGAACCAAGGGACCCCTCGTAATTCACCCCTCCACTTT. Translated: CASSRNQGTPRNSPLHF.